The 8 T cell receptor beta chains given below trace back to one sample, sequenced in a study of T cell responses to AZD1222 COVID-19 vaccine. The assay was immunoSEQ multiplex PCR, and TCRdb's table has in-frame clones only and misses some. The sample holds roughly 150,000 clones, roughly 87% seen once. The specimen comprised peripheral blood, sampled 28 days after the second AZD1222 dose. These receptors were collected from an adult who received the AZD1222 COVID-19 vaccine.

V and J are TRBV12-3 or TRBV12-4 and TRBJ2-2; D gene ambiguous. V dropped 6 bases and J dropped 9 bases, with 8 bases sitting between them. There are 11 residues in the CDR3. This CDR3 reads CASRGPRELFF. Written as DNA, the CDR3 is TGTGCCAGCAGAGGACCTCGGGAGCTGTTTTTT.

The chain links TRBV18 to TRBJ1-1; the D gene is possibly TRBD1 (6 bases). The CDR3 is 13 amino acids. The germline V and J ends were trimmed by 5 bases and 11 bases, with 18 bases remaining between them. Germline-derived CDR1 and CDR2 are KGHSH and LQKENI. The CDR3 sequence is CASSGTGFRTAFF. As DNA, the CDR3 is TGTGCCAGCTCAGGCACAGGGTTTAGGACGGCTTTCTTT.

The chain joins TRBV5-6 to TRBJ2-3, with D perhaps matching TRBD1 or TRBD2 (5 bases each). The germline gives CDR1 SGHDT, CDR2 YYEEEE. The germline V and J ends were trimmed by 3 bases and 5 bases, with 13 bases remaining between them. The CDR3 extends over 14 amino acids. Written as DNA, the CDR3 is TGTGCCAGCAGCTCGAGCCGGGGCGGAGATACGCAGTATTTT. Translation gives CASSSSRGGDTQYF.

The CDR3 DNA sequence: TGCAGCGTTTCCTGGATTGGGGCCAACGTCCTGACTTTC. Translating gives CSVSWIGANVLTF. The chain has TRBV29-1 and TRBJ2-6; no clear D gene. The V gene's germline CDR1 is SQVTM and CDR2 ANQGSEA. Trimming took 5 bases from V and 3 from J, leaving 8 bases between them. This CDR3 contains 13 residues.

The CDR3 here is CASSLRDRTDEQYF. The DNA for the CDR3 is TGTGCCAGCAGTTTAAGGGACAGGACGGACGAGCAGTACTTC. The rearrangement joins TRBV27 to TRBJ2-7; 8 bases are a match to TRBD1. J was trimmed by 5 bases and V by 2 bases; bases with no gene match: 5. The germline CDR1 and CDR2 sequences are MNHEY and SMNVEV (reference sequence). The CDR3 length is 14 residues.

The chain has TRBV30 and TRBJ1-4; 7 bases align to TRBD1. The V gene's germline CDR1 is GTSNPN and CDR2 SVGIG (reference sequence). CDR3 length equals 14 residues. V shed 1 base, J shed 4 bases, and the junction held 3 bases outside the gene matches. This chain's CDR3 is CAWSEQGVNEKLFF. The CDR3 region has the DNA TGTGCCTGGAGTGAGCAGGGGGTTAATGAAAAACTGTTTTTT.

The CDR3 reads CASSFPRVVGSTQYF. The DNA for the CDR3 is TGTGCCAGCAGCTTTCCCAGGGTTGTGGGTTCGACCCAGTACTTC. The chain carries TRBV7-8 and TRBJ2-5, with D possibly being TRBD1 (5 bases). The CDR3 length is 15 residues. Trimming left V 3 bases short and J 7 bases short, with 18 bases between. Per the germline V gene, CDR1 is SGHVS and CDR2 is FQNEAQ.

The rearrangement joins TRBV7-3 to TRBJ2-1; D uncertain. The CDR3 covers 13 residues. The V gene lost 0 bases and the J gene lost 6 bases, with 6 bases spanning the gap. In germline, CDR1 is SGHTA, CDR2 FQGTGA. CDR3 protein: CASSLTQLNEQFF. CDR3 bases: TGTGCCAGCAGCTTAACACAGCTCAATGAGCAGTTCTTC. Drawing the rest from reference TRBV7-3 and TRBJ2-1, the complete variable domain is GAGVSQTPSNKVTEKGKYVELRCDPISGHTALYWYRQSLGQGPEFLIYFQGTGAADDSGLPNDRFFAVRPEGSVSTLKIQRTERGDSAVYLCASSLTQLNEQFFGPGTRLTVL.